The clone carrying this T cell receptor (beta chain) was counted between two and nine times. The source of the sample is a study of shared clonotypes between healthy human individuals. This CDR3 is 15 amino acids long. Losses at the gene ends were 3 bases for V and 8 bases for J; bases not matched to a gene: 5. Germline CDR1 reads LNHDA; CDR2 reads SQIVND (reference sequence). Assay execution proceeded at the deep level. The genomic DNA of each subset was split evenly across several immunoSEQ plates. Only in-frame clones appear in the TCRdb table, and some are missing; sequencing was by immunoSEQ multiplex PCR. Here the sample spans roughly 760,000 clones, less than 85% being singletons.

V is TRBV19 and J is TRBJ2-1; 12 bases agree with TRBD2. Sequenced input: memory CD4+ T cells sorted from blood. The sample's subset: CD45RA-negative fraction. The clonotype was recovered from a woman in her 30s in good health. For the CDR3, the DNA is TGTGCCAGTAGTATTGGGACTAGCGGGTGGTATGAGCAGTTCTTC. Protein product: CASSIGTSGWYEQFF.